Below are 9 T cell receptor beta chains sequenced from a single sample in a study of blood T cell repertoires in COVID-19. Some clones are missing from TCRdb's copy, which holds only in-frame ones; the method was immunoSEQ multiplex PCR. The sample includes a few hundred thousand clones, around 90% of them seen just once. The source material was peripheral blood. The receptors stem from a woman younger than 45 with acute or convalescent COVID-19.

This sequence joins TRBV5-1 and TRBJ2-2; possibly TRBD1 for D (6 bases). Germline V CDR1 and CDR2: SGHRS, YFSETQ. The ends were cut back, 4 bases at V and 3 bases at J, with 16 bases in the middle. The CDR3 covers 16 residues. DNA for the CDR3: TGCGCCAGCAGCCCGAGTGGGGGCGGAGACACCGGGGAGCTGTTTTTT. Translating gives CASSPSGGGDTGELFF.

V gene TRBV19 combines with J gene TRBJ2-6; 10 bases map to TRBD1. The V and J ends lost 10 bases and 0 bases, in that order; junction bases with no gene match: 3. CDR1 and CDR2 (germline): LNHDA, SQIVND (reference sequence). CDR3 length: 15 residues. The DNA of the CDR3 is TGTGCCACCCGGACAGGGGGCTCTGGGGCCAACGTCCTGACTTTC. Residues: CATRTGGSGANVLTF.

J is TRBJ2-7 and V is TRBV7-2, with 7 bases that match TRBD1. The CDR3 is made up of 19 amino acids. V shed 0 bases, J shed 0 bases, and the junction held 14 bases outside the gene matches. Germline CDR1 is SGHTA and CDR2 is FQGNSA. The CDR3 sequence is CASSLALGPTGNPSYEQYF. As DNA, the CDR3 is TGTGCCAGCAGCTTAGCGCTGGGGCCGACAGGGAACCCCTCCTACGAGCAGTACTTC.

The CDR3, as DNA: TGTGCCAGTACTTACGGGATGATCAATCAGCCCCAGCATTTT. Translation: CASTYGMINQPQHF. The chain combines TRBV19 with TRBJ1-5; D is uncertain. The germline V and J ends were trimmed by 7 bases and 3 bases, with 13 bases remaining between them. The CDR3 consists of 14 residues. Germline V gene sequence: CDR1 LNHDA, CDR2 SQIVND (reference sequence).

The chain uses TRBV30 and TRBJ1-4; unclear D gene. V lost 0 bases to trimming and J lost 6 bases, with 11 bases between them. This CDR3 spans 14 amino acids. CDR1 and CDR2 (germline): GTSNPN, SVGIG (reference sequence). In nucleotides, the CDR3 is TGTGCCTGGAGTGTAAGACAAATTCATGAAAAACTGTTTTTT. It specifies CAWSVRQIHEKLFF. The whole variable domain, remainder taken from reference TRBV30 and TRBJ1-4, is SQTIHQWPATLVQPVGSPLSLECTVEGTSNPNLYWYRQAAGRGLQLLFYSVGIGQISSEVPQNLSASRPQDRQFILSSKKLLLSDSGFYLCAWSVRQIHEKLFFGSGTQLSVL.

This clone was seen a single time. V usage is TRBV7-9 and J usage is TRBJ1-4, with D possibly being TRBD1 (5 bases). Trimming pared 5 bases from V and 5 bases from J, leaving 12 bases between. Germline V CDR1 and CDR2: SEHNR, FQNEAQ (reference sequence). CDR3 length: 14 amino acids. This CDR3 reads CASSADTANEKLFF. The DNA for the CDR3 is TGTGCCAGCAGCGCGGACACCGCAAATGAAAAACTGTTTTTT.

The chain is built from TRBV6-5 and TRBJ2-1; tentatively, D is TRBD1 (5 bases). Germline values: CDR1 MNHEY, CDR2 SVGAGI. V shed 7 bases and J shed 7 bases, with 14 bases lying between them. The CDR3 sequence is 13 residues long. The CDR3 coding sequence is TGTGCCAGCACGGCTTTAGCAGGGAATGAGCAGTTCTTC. Protein: CASTALAGNEQFF.

J is TRBJ2-7 and V is TRBV21-1; the tabulated D call, TRBD2, remains unverified against the DNA. TRBV21-1 is given as a pseudogene. The CDR3 has 12 amino acids. The CDR3 DNA reads as TGTGCCAGCAGCAAATACCGGTACGAGCAGTACTTC. Its protein is CASSKYRYEQYF.

The genes are TRBV3-1 (or the pseudogene TRBV3-2) and TRBJ1-2; D not certain. The length of the CDR3 is 14 residues. V lost 0 bases, J lost 9 bases, and 14 bases lay in between. CDR1 LGHDT and CDR2 YNNKEL come from the germline V gene (reference sequence). DNA of the CDR3: TGTGCCAGCAGCCAAGATCCCGGAGAGAGGAGCTACACCTTC. Translated, it gives CASSQDPGERSYTF.